This TCR beta chain was recorded in a study of cytomegalovirus exposure and HLA in healthy donors. The CDR3 contains 16 residues. The germline CDR1 and CDR2 sequences are LGHNA and YSLEER. The V end lost 4 bases, the J end lost 1 base, and 16 bases lay between the germline ends. 13 Jbeta primers and 60 Vbeta primers were used for the PCR. Assay used: immunoSEQ multiplex PCR; TCRdb lists only in-frame clones, some missing. Of 100,000 or so clones in the sample, around 84% were seen once. This chain joins TRBV4-3 and TRBJ1-1; the D gene is possibly TRBD1 (6 bases). The specimen sequenced was PBMCs. The sequence was obtained from a young man in good health and CMV-seronegative. The CDR3, as DNA: TGCGCCAGCAGCCGAAGTGGGGGCAACGCGAACACTGAAGCTTTCTTT. It codes for CASSRSGGNANTEAFF.